The 20 T cell receptor beta chains given below trace back to one sample, sequenced in a study of cytomegalovirus exposure and HLA in healthy donors. Primers for the PCR totalled 60 Vbeta and 13 Jbeta. Only in-frame clones appear in the TCRdb table, and some are missing; sequencing was by immunoSEQ multiplex PCR. The listing contains approximately 37,000 clones. The sequenced material came from PBMCs. The receptors originated from a man in his forties or fifties in good health and CMV-seropositive.

This rearrangement joins TRBV6-6 to TRBJ2-1, with D hard to call. The V end lost 2 bases, the J end lost 5 bases, and 16 bases lay between the germline ends. The CDR3 contains 16 residues. Germline CDR1 reads MNHNY; CDR2 reads SVGAGI (reference sequence). The CDR3 nucleotides read TGTGCCAGCAGTTACGTTCCACTCTCCGAAAACAATGAGCAGTTCTTC. This translates into CASSYVPLSENNEQFF.

The rearrangement links TRBV5-1 to TRBJ2-5, with TRBD2 identical over 7 bases. Germline assignment: CDR1 SGHRS and CDR2 YFSETQ. CDR3 size: 16 residues. J gave up 5 bases and V 0 bases, and 10 bases lay outside the gene matches. CDR3 sequence: CASSLAGRLAGETQYF. For the CDR3, the DNA is TGCGCCAGCAGCTTGGCTGGCCGACTAGCCGGCGAGACCCAGTACTTC.

V gene TRBV2 combines with J gene TRBJ2-5, with unresolved D. The better agreement between TRBJ2-7 and the DNA end casts doubt on the J call. In germline, CDR1 is SNHLY, CDR2 FYNNEI. The CDR3 runs 15 residues. CDR3 nucleotide sequence: TGTGCCAGCAGAACCGACATAAACCAGCTCTACGAGCAGTACTTC. As protein: CASRTDINQLYEQYF.

This chain connects TRBV6-6 to TRBJ2-1, with a possible D match to TRBD2 (5 bases). Germline V gene data show CDR1 as MNHNY and CDR2 as SVGAGI (reference sequence). The length of the CDR3 is 13 residues. The germline V and J ends were trimmed by 5 bases and 10 bases, with 15 bases remaining between them. The CDR3 bases are TGTGCCAGCAGTGAGGGCGCTCATCCGGAGCAGTTCTTC. It codes for CASSEGAHPEQFF.

For the CDR3, the DNA is TGTGCCAGCAGCTCAGGACTGAGCCAAGAGACCCAGTACTTC. It specifies CASSSGLSQETQYF. The V gene is TRBV7-2, the J gene TRBJ2-5; D might be TRBD2 (5 bases). The CDR3 length is 14 residues. CDR1 and CDR2 (germline): SGHTA, FQGNSA. The germline V and J ends were trimmed by 4 bases and 1 base, with 10 bases remaining between them.

The chain combines TRBV7-2 with TRBJ2-2, with no clear D. CDR3 length: 13 amino acids. Germline V gives CDR1 SGHTA, CDR2 FQGNSA. Trimming cost V 5 bases and J 4 bases, with 8 bases left between them. The CDR3 loop is CASSPLRTGELFF. The CDR3 nucleotides are TGTGCCAGCAGCCCCTTGCGCACCGGGGAGCTGTTTTTT.

The gene calls are TRBV11-2 and TRBJ2-7; TRBD2 matches at 7 bases. The V segment lost 5 bases and the J segment 6 bases; nucleotides outside the gene matches: 13. Germline CDR1 SGHAT, CDR2 FQNNGV. The CDR3 length is 15 residues. CDR3 nucleotides: TGTGCCAGCAGCCCCCGACTAGCCCCGGGGTCCGAGCAGTACTTC. This encodes CASSPRLAPGSEQYF.

V usage is TRBV4-1 and J usage is TRBJ1-2; weak D call: TRBD1 (6 bases). The CDR3 has 13 amino acids. Germline CDR1 reads MGHRA; CDR2 reads YSYEKL. V shed 1 base and J shed 8 bases, with 11 bases lying between them. In DNA form, the CDR3 reads TGCGCCAGCAGCCAAGCTCAGGGGCGCGGCTACACCTTC. Translating it yields CASSQAQGRGYTF.

V gene TRBV11-2 combines with J gene TRBJ2-1; 8 nucleotides align to TRBD2. Germline V gene sequence: CDR1 SGHAT, CDR2 FQNNGV. The V and J ends lost 5 bases and 7 bases, in that order; junction bases with no gene match: 10. The CDR3 is made up of 15 amino acids. The CDR3 DNA is TGTGCCAGCAGCCTCCCTGGGGGACTAGGGAATGAGCAGTTCTTC. Protein product: CASSLPGGLGNEQFF. The whole variable domain, filled in from reference TRBV11-2 and TRBJ2-1, reads EAGVAQSPRYKIIEKRQSVAFWCNPISGHATLYWYQQILGQGPKLLIQFQNNGVVDDSQLPKDRFSAERLKGVDSTLKIQPAKLEDSAVYLCASSLPGGLGNEQFFGPGTRLTVL.

V and J are TRBV18 and TRBJ2-6; 7 bases match TRBD1. The CDR3 contains 16 residues. V lost 6 bases to trimming and J lost 0 bases; unmatched junction nucleotides: 5. CDR1 and CDR2 (germline): KGHSH, LQKENI. CDR3: CASSGTEISGANVLTF. The CDR3 region has the DNA TGTGCCAGCTCCGGGACAGAGATCTCTGGGGCCAACGTCCTGACTTTC.

The chain employs TRBV9 and TRBJ2-2; D may be TRBD2 (5 bases). V lost 0 bases and J lost 5, with 5 bases in between. There are 13 residues in the CDR3. Germline CDR1 SGDLS, CDR2 YYNGEE. The CDR3 loop reads CASSVGGTGELFF. In nucleotides, the CDR3 is TGTGCCAGCAGCGTAGGCGGGACCGGGGAGCTGTTTTTT.

J is TRBJ2-7 and V is TRBV5-4; D unclear. CDR1 and CDR2 from the germline V gene are SGHNT and YYREEE (reference sequence). The ends were cut back, 0 bases at V and 5 bases at J, with 12 bases in the middle. This CDR3 spans 14 amino acids. The CDR3, as DNA: TGTGCCAGCAGCTTGGAAAACATACCCCACGAGCAGTACTTC. Protein: CASSLENIPHEQYF.

V is TRBV6-5 and J is TRBJ1-2; maybe TRBD1 (5 bases). The germline V gene has CDR1 MNHEY and CDR2 SVGAGI. This CDR3 is built from 12 residues. V gave up 4 bases and J gave up 6 bases, with 9 bases separating them. The CDR3 region is CASSLQGHGYTF. DNA for the CDR3: TGTGCCAGCAGTTTGCAGGGTCATGGCTACACCTTC.

The chain uses TRBV11-3 and TRBJ2-7; unclear D gene. The CDR3 loop spans 13 amino acids. V dropped 5 bases and J dropped 2 bases, with 10 bases sitting between them. Germline V CDR1 and CDR2: SGHNT, YENEEA. The CDR3 reads CASSGLRTYEQYF. The DNA of the CDR3 is TGTGCCAGCAGCGGGCTTCGGACCTACGAGCAGTACTTC. The whole variable domain, filled in from reference TRBV11-3 and TRBJ2-7, reads EAGVVQSPRYKIIEKKQPVAFWCNPISGHNTLYWYLQNLGQGPELLIRYENEEAVDDSQLPKDRFSAERLKGVDSTLKIQPAELGDSAVYLCASSGLRTYEQYFGPGTRLTVT.

V is TRBV19 and J is TRBJ1-5, with D possibly TRBD1 on 6 matching bases. V lost 3 bases and J 4 bases, leaving 10 bases between the germline ends. The CDR3 runs to 14 residues. Germline CDR1 LNHDA, CDR2 SQIVND (reference sequence). CDR3: CASSIEQGNQPQHF. The CDR3 DNA reads as TGTGCCAGTAGTATCGAACAGGGAAATCAGCCCCAGCATTTT.

This rearrangement joins TRBV6-1 to TRBJ1-2; D perhaps matches TRBD1 (5 bases). Trimming left V 6 bases short and J 10 bases short, with 18 bases between. CDR1 MNHNS and CDR2 SASEGT come from the germline V gene. The CDR3 loop spans 13 amino acids. The CDR3 sequence is CASSPIGGGYYTF. In DNA, the CDR3 is TGTGCCAGCAGCCCCATCGGGGGAGGGTACTACACCTTC.

Here the CDR3 reads CASSPRWGGSSGNTIYF. As DNA, the CDR3 is TGTGCCAGCAGCCCCCGGTGGGGGGGCAGCTCTGGAAACACCATATATTTT. The chain joins TRBV5-6 to TRBJ1-3; possible D gene TRBD1, 6 bases. Germline V gene lookup returns CDR1 SGHDT and CDR2 YYEEEE. V was cut by 4 bases and J by 0 bases, with 17 bases left in between. CDR3 length: 17 amino acids.

The chain joins TRBV5-4 to TRBJ2-5; no reliable D call. The CDR3 covers 13 residues. CDR1 and CDR2 (germline): SGHNT, YYREEE (reference sequence). Trimming stripped 4 bases from V and 1 base from J, with 8 bases between. CDR3 DNA sequence: TGTGCCAGCAGCGATACTCCCCAAGAGACCCAGTACTTC. Residues: CASSDTPQETQYF. The whole variable domain, filled in from reference TRBV5-4 and TRBJ2-5, reads ETGVTQSPTHLIKTRGQQVTLRCSSQSGHNTVSWYQQALGQGPQFIFQYYREEENGRGNFPPRFSGLQFPNYSSELNVNALELDDSALYLCASSDTPQETQYFGPGTRLLVL.

The CDR3 DNA is TGTGCCAGCAGCTTGGCAGGACTCCTCTCTGGGGCCAACGTCCTGACTTTC. The encoded protein is CASSLAGLLSGANVLTF. The chain couples TRBV5-5 to TRBJ2-6; weak D call: TRBD2 (5 bases). The CDR3 is 17 amino acids. Germline CDR1 reads SGHKS; CDR2 reads YYEKEE (reference sequence). Trimming removed 0 bases at V and 0 bases at J, with 10 bases between.

The rearrangement uses TRBV7-9 and TRBJ2-7; maybe TRBD1 (6 bases). V shed 5 bases and J shed 0 bases, with 14 bases lying between them. The germline V gene encodes CDR1 SEHNR and CDR2 FQNEAQ (reference sequence). There are 15 residues in the CDR3. The CDR3 is CASSTRDTDSYEQYF. The CDR3 DNA sequence: TGTGCCAGCAGCACCCGGGACACCGACTCCTACGAGCAGTACTTC.